This T cell receptor (beta chain) was sequenced during a study of Graves' ophthalmopathy and Graves' hyperthyroidism. This clonotype was picked up many times. Germline V gene lookup returns CDR1 MNHEY and CDR2 SVGAGI. The germline V and J ends were trimmed by 5 bases and 0 bases, with 10 bases remaining between them. This CDR3 spans 14 amino acids. RNA transcripts were the source from which TCR beta CDR3 regions were amplified. In the first round, RT-PCR was carried out with HTBI primers, and a multiplex PCR formed the second round. TCRdb ran MiXCR on the multiplex PCR reads and lists one entry per CDR3 protein. The data show fewer than 650,000 distinct CDR3 sequences, about 20% seen once.

The specimen sequenced was peripheral blood. This TCR derives from a woman under 30 with stable Graves' hyperthyroidism. Some clones in this sample may be carry-over from other donors' samples. The chain links TRBV6-5 to TRBJ1-1; no clear D gene. CDR3 DNA sequence: TGTGCCAGCAGTAACAGTGGCATGAACACTGAAGCTTTCTTT. Amino acids: CASSNSGMNTEAFF.